The following is a TCR beta chain sequence with its context. The antigen is undetermined. Germline lookup yields CDR1 MDHEN and CDR2 SYDVKM. V lost 4 bases to trimming and J lost 2 bases; unmatched junction nucleotides: 11. CDR3 size: 17 residues. This record comes from a study of cytomegalovirus exposure and HLA in healthy donors. Profiling relied on immunoSEQ multiplex PCR, and the TCRdb table lists in-frame clones only, not all of them. There are some 150,000 clones in the sample; around nine tenths occur only once, and approximately 3.2% lies in the top ten. Whole-study results and caveats: The authors listed around 150 TCR beta chains as cytomegalovirus-associated. Rarity marked most TCR sequences, yet some public TCRs occurred in many donors.

This receptor was identified in a woman between 18 and 30 years old in good health and CMV-seropositive. V is TRBV28 and J is TRBJ1-5; 7 bases map to TRBD1. The sample consisted of PBMCs. This CDR3 reads CASSSKRQGFGNQPQHF. The CDR3 region has the DNA TGTGCCAGCAGTTCAAAGAGACAGGGTTTCGGCAATCAGCCCCAGCATTTT.